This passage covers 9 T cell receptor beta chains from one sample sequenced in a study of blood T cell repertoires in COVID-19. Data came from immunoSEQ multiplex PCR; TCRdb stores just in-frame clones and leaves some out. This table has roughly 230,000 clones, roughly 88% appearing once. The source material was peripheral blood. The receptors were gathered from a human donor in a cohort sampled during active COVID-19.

CDR3 sequence reads: CASRSTVYGYTF. The CDR3 DNA reads as TGTGCCAGCAGATCAACAGTCTATGGCTACACCTTC. The chain couples TRBV6-5 to TRBJ1-2; D is unclear. CDR3 length: 12 residues. The germline CDR1 and CDR2 sequences are MNHEY and SVGAGI. The V gene lost 6 bases and the J gene lost 4 bases, with 9 bases spanning the gap.

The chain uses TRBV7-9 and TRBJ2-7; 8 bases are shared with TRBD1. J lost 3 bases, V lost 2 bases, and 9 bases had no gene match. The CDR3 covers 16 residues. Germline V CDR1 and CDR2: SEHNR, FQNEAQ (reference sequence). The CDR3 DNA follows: TGTGCCAGCAGCTTATTTGAGACAGGGGATGTCTACGAGCAGTACTTC. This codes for CASSLFETGDVYEQYF.

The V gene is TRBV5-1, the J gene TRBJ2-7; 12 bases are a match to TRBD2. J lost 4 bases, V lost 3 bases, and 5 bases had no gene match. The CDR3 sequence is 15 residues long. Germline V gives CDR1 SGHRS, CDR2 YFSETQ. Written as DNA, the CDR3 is TGCGCCAGCAGCTCGACTAGCGGGAGTTGGTACGAGCAGTACTTC. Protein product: CASSSTSGSWYEQYF.

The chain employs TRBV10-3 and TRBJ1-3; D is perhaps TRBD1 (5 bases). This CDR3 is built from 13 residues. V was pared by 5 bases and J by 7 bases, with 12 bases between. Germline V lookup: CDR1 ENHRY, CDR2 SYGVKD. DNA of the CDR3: TGTGCCATCAGTCCGCAGGGTGCGAACACCATATATTTT. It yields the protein CAISPQGANTIYF.

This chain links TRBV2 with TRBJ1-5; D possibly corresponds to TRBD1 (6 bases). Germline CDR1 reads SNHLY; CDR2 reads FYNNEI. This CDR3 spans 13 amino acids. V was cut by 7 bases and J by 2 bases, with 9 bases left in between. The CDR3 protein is CASNNRGNQPQHF. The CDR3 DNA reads TGTGCCAGCAACAACAGGGGCAATCAGCCCCAGCATTTT.

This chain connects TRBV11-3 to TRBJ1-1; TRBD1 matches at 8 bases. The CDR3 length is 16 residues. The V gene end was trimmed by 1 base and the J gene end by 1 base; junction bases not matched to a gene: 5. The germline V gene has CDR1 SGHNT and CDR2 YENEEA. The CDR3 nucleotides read TGTGCCAGCAGCTTAGTTTTGGGGACAGGGAACACTGAAGCTTTCTTT. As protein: CASSLVLGTGNTEAFF.

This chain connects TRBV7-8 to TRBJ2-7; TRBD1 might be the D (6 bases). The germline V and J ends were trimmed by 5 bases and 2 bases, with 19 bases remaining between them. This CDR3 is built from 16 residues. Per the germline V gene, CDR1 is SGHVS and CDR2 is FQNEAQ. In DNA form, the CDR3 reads TGTGCCAGCAGCCTTCAAGACAGGACCCTTCCCTACGAGCAGTACTTC. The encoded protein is CASSLQDRTLPYEQYF. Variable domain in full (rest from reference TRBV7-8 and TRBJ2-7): GAGVSQSPRYKVAKRGQDVALRCDPISGHVSLFWYQQALGQGPEFLTYFQNEAQLDKSGLPSDRFFAERPEGSVSTLKIQRTQQEDSAVYLCASSLQDRTLPYEQYFGPGTRLTVT.

The CDR3 DNA sequence: TGTGCCAGCAGAGGACAGGGCCCAGATACGCAGTATTTT. It codes for CASRGQGPDTQYF. The V gene is TRBV6-5, the J gene TRBJ2-3; 8 bases fit TRBD1. The V segment lost 6 bases and the J segment 4 bases; nucleotides outside the gene matches: 3. This CDR3 has 13 amino acids. Germline V gene sequence: CDR1 MNHEY, CDR2 SVGAGI.

As DNA, the CDR3 is TGTGCCAGCAGTTTAGGGCAGTACGAGCAGTACTTC. Amino acid sequence: CASSLGQYEQYF. The chain joins TRBV28 to TRBJ2-7; no firm D call. V was cut by 2 bases and J by 4 bases, with 6 bases left in between. The CDR3 is made up of 12 amino acids. CDR1 and CDR2 from the germline V gene are MDHEN and SYDVKM.